A selection of T cell receptor beta chains follows, all from one sample in a study of post-analysis software for immune sequencing data. TCRdb redid the calling of the PCR reads with MiXCR, one entry per CDR3 protein. Counted here are some 890,000 distinct CDR3 sequences, approximately 53% occurring once; the ten biggest clones make up under 6%. Material: blood. The source of these receptors is a girl aged 5-17 years with multiple sclerosis. CDR3s include the opening cysteine and the closing phenylalanine or tryptophan. The order of the fields is clone size, V gene, CDR3 length, D gene, J gene, CDR3 protein, CDR3 DNA. The D gene is left open where the match is weak. Clone size is not always given. Where it is, it says once, few, many or a class for expanded clones.

>NA|TRBV12-3/TRBV12-4|13|NA|TRBJ2-7
CASSQITGHEQYF
TGTGCCAGCAGTCAGATTACAGGACACGAGCAGTACTTC
>once|TRBV5-1|14|TRBD1|TRBJ2-1
CASSLMDRLIEQFF
TGCGCCAGCAGCTTGATGGACAGGTTGATTGAGCAGTTCTTC
>NA|TRBV2|15|TRBD1|TRBJ2-7
CASNGQGASTYEQYF
TGTGCCAGCAACGGACAGGGGGCCTCTACCTACGAGCAGTACTTC
>NA|TRBV29-1|12|NA|TRBJ2-7
CSVAFNSYEQYF
TGCAGCGTTGCATTCAACTCCTACGAGCAGTACTTC
>NA|TRBV20-1|11|NA|TRBJ2-5
CSAVTVREQYF
TGCAGTGCCGTGACAGTCCGGGAGCAGTACTTC
>few|TRBV7-3|15|TRBD2|TRBJ2-1
CASSLGTSEYNEQFF
TGTGCCAGCAGCTTAGGAACTAGCGAATACAATGAGCAGTTCTTT
>NA|TRBV6-1|15|NA|TRBJ1-4
CASTKAGGRVEKLFF
TGTGCCAGCACCAAGGCGGGAGGCCGGGTCGAAAAACTGTTTTTT
>once|TRBV14|13|NA|TRBJ2-7
CASSRRDGHEQYF
TGTGCCAGCAGCCGGCGGGATGGGCACGAGCAGTACTTC
>NA|TRBV20-1|15|TRBD1|TRBJ2-1
CSARDLQGALVEQFF
TGCAGTGCTAGAGATCTCCAGGGGGCTCTGGTTGAGCAGTTCTTC
>few|TRBV20-1|12|NA|TRBJ2-5
CSASGGQETQYF
TGCAGTGCTAGTGGAGGGCAAGAGACCCAGTACTTC
>NA|TRBV20-1|14|NA|TRBJ2-7
CSAPFHLRCHEQYF
TGCAGTGCCCCCTTCCATTTGCGGTGCCACGAGCAGTACTTC
>once|TRBV10-1|16|TRBD2|TRBJ2-1
CASSESPYTSGSLTFF
TGCGCCAGCAGTGAGTCCCCTTATACTAGCGGGAGTTTAACGTTCTTC
>few|TRBV5-1|14|TRBD1|TRBJ1-1
CASSTGQVNTEVFF
TGCGCCAGCAGCACGGGACAGGTGAACACTGAAGTTTTCTTT
>NA|TRBV6-2/TRBV6-3|15|NA|TRBJ2-3
CASSYSWENTDTQYF
TGTGCCAGCAGTTACTCGTGGGAGAACACAGATACGCAGTATTTT
>NA|TRBV5-1|19|TRBD2|TRBJ2-3
CASSLLGLAGGASTDTQYF
TGCGCCAGCAGCTTGTTGGGACTAGCGGGAGGGGCTAGCACAGATACGCAGTATTTT
>few|TRBV4-2|13|NA|TRBJ2-5
CASSQRVRQTQYF
TGTGCCAGCAGCCAAAGGGTCCGACAGACCCAGTACTTC
>NA|TRBV7-3|14|TRBD1|TRBJ2-5
CASSSGQGRQTQYF
TGTGCCAGCAGCTCCGGACAGGGGAGGCAGACCCAGTACTTC
>few|TRBV4-1|14|TRBD1|TRBJ2-7
CASSQARTGSEQYF
TGCGCCAGCAGCCAAGCGCGGACAGGATCCGAGCAGTACTTC
>NA|TRBV24-1|13|NA|TRBJ2-1
CATSEAGRNEQFF
TGTGCCACCAGTGAGGCGGGGCGAAATGAGCAGTTCTTC
>few|TRBV11-2|16|NA|TRBJ2-1
CASSFTGPLAGNEQFF
TGTGCCAGCAGCTTTACCGGGCCCTTAGCCGGGAATGAGCAGTTCTTC
>few|TRBV7-2|15|NA|TRBJ1-2
CASSLHLPKDYGYTF
TGTGCCAGCAGCTTACACCTACCAAAGGACTATGGCTACACCTTC
>few|TRBV4-1|17|TRBD2|TRBJ2-3
CASSQEPAGSSTDTQYF
TGCGCCAGCAGCCAAGAGCCAGCGGGATCTAGCACAGATACGCAGTATTTT
>NA|TRBV7-3|16|NA|TRBJ2-7
CASSLTGPGQFYEQYF
TGTGCCAGCAGCTTAACGGGTCCGGGACAATTCTACGAGCAGTACTTC
>few|TRBV10-3|14|NA|TRBJ2-1
CAIREDRSSDEQFF
TGTGCCATCAGGGAAGACAGGAGCTCGGATGAGCAGTTCTTC
>NA|TRBV5-1|15|NA|TRBJ2-7
CASSTMRHATYEQYF
TGCGCCAGCAGCACTATGCGACACGCCACCTACGAGCAGTACTTC
>NA|TRBV20-1|15|TRBD1|TRBJ1-2
CSASGTGAANYGYTF
TGCAGTGCCTCCGGGACAGGGGCAGCCAACTATGGCTACACCTTC
>NA|TRBV27|14|NA|TRBJ1-2
CASSPNVWDYGYTF
TGTGCCAGCAGCCCAAACGTGTGGGACTATGGCTACACCTTC
>NA|TRBV24-1|13|NA|TRBJ2-3
CATSDLIETGQYF
TGTGCCACCAGTGATTTGATCGAGACAGGGCAGTATTTT
>few|TRBV10-3|15|NA|TRBJ2-7
CAISESQGYVYEQYF
TGTGCCATCAGTGAGTCGCAGGGATACGTTTACGAGCAGTACTTC
>few|TRBV12-3/TRBV12-4|14|NA|TRBJ1-2
CASSFQGLGDGYTF
TGTGCCAGCAGTTTTCAGGGGCTAGGGGATGGCTACACCTTC
>few|TRBV25-1|14|NA|TRBJ1-5
CASSEGYKAQPQHF
TGTGCCAGCAGTGAAGGGTACAAGGCCCAGCCCCAGCATTTT
>NA|TRBV29-1|12|NA|TRBJ2-3
CSGTGLTDTQYF
TGCAGCGGAACGGGGCTTACAGATACGCAGTATTTT
>few|TRBV29-1|14|TRBD2|TRBJ2-7
CSVEEIAGVGEQYF
TGCAGCGTTGAAGAGATAGCGGGGGTAGGCGAGCAGTACTTC
>NA|TRBV3-1|16|NA|TRBJ2-1
CASSQDGTGVYNEQFF
TGTGCCAGCAGCCAAGACGGGACGGGTGTGTACAATGAGCAGTTCTTC
>once|TRBV5-1|14|NA|TRBJ1-2
CASSLDRAGDGYTF
TGCGCCAGCAGCTTGGACAGGGCAGGGGATGGCTACACCTTC
>NA|TRBV27|15|NA|TRBJ1-1
CASRRRGAMNTEAFF
TGTGCCAGCAGACGCCGGGGGGCCATGAACACTGAAGCTTTCTTT
>NA|TRBV6-2/TRBV6-3|16|NA|TRBJ1-5
CASRGPQAISNQPQHF
TGTGCCAGCAGGGGACCCCAAGCTATAAGCAATCAGCCCCAGCATTTT
>NA|TRBV5-1|17|TRBD1|TRBJ1-1
CASSQRDRGAGYAEAFF
TGCGCCAGCAGCCAACGGGACAGGGGCGCAGGGTACGCTGAAGCTTTCTTT
>NA|TRBV10-3|16|TRBD1|TRBJ2-7
CATNYLRDRDIYEQYF
TGTGCCACCAATTACCTCCGGGACAGGGATATTTACGAGCAGTACTTC
>few|TRBV29-1|15|NA|TRBJ2-6
CSVEVLVSGANVLTF
TGCAGCGTTGAAGTTTTGGTATCTGGGGCCAACGTCCTGACTTTC
>NA|TRBV7-9|14|NA|TRBJ2-7
CASSLFPGIHEQYF
TGTGCCAGCAGCTTATTCCCAGGGATCCACGAGCAGTACTTC
>few|TRBV20-1|12|NA|TRBJ2-1
CSASGSLGEQFF
TGCAGTGCTAGCGGGAGCCTGGGTGAGCAGTTCTTC
>once|TRBV5-1|14|TRBD2|TRBJ2-7
CASSLEAGDGEQYF
TGCGCCAGCAGCTTGGAGGCGGGAGACGGCGAGCAGTACTTC
>NA|TRBV6-5|16|TRBD1|TRBJ1-4
CASSFARTGSVEKLFF
TGTGCCAGCAGCTTCGCGCGGACAGGGTCCGTTGAAAAACTGTTTTTT
>NA|TRBV9|16|NA|TRBJ1-2
CASSVEMAGTLHGYTF
TGTGCCAGCAGCGTAGAAATGGCAGGTACCCTCCATGGCTACACCTTC
>few|TRBV2|12|NA|TRBJ2-6
CASSGEINVLTF
TGTGCCAGCAGTGGTGAAATCAACGTCCTGACTTTC
>NA|TRBV15|17|TRBD2|TRBJ2-3
CATSRFNGGRAGDTQYF
TGTGCCACCAGCAGATTTAACGGCGGGAGGGCGGGTGATACGCAGTATTTT
>few|TRBV7-2|16|NA|TRBJ1-2
CASSLILPTGNYGYTF
TGTGCCAGCAGCTTGATCCTGCCAACAGGGAACTATGGCTACACCTTC
>NA|TRBV3-1|19|TRBD1|TRBJ2-1
CASSQDLRQSGGPYNEQFF
TGTGCCAGCAGCCAAGATCTTCGGCAATCAGGGGGCCCTTACAATGAGCAGTTCTTC